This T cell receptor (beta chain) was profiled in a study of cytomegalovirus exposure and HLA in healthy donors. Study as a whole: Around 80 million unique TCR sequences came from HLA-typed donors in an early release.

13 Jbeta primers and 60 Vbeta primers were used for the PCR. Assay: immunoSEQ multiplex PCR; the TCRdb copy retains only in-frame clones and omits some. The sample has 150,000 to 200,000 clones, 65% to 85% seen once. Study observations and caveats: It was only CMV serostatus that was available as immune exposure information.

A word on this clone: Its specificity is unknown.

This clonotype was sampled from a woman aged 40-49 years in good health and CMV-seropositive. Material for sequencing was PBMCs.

CDR3 amino acids: CASRPHRDNLEAFF. The CDR3, as DNA: TGTGCCAGCAGACCTCACCGGGACAACCTTGAAGCTTTCTTT. J is TRBJ1-1 and V is TRBV6-5, with D possibly TRBD1 on 6 matching bases. This CDR3 comprises 14 residues. The V gene's germline CDR1 is MNHEY and CDR2 SVGAGI. V shed 6 bases and J shed 7 bases, with 18 bases lying between them.